This T cell receptor (beta chain) derives from a study of regulatory T cells in long-lasting Graves disease. Study-wide results and caveats: Segments TRBV28, TRBJ1-2 and TRBJ2-5 showed preferential usage in persistent disease. A limited number of samples was an acknowledged limitation.

Sample time point: persistent/refractory GD, antithyroid drugs over 5 years with positive TRAb. PBMC RNA was the source of the TCR library. Patients were enrolled at an endocrinology department in Xi'an, China. The CDR3 contains 16 residues. Between the trimmed V and J ends, which lost 5 bases and 1 base, there was a span of 14 bases. Building of the TCR beta libraries involved iRepertoire HTBI primers and Arm-PCR of CDR3 regions. TCRdb re-derived calls from the multiplex PCR reads in MiXCR, one entry per CDR3 protein. The repertoire holds roughly 500,000 distinct CDR3 sequences, roughly 20% seen once, with about 7.8% in the top ten. There are a few counts of this clonotype. Its antigen is still unknown. Likely a read error: the CDR3 ends without its conserved phenylalanine or tryptophan.

The chain is built from TRBV12-3 or TRBV12-4 and TRBJ2-2, with D tentatively TRBD2 (6 bases). The origin of this receptor is a female donor with Graves disease. The source material was peripheral blood mononuclear cells (PBMCs), sampled when the disease was refractory, from a patient treated with antithyroid drugs. The CDR3 sequence is CASSPIGGLNTGELFL. CDR3 DNA sequence: TGTGCCAGCAGTCCGATTGGGGGACTGAACACCGGGGAGCTGTTTCTT.